What follows is one TCR beta chain and its context. The sample comes from a study of blood T cell repertoires in COVID-19. Looking at the study overall: Researchers got acute and convalescent COVID-19 samples from the United States, Italy and Spain. T cells, B-cell-depleted T cells, or PBMCs supplied cDNA or gDNA.

Per germline, CDR1 LNHDA and CDR2 SQIVND (reference sequence). Trimming took off 8 bases at V and 7 bases at J, with 13 bases between the two ends. This CDR3 has 12 amino acids. In the authors' workflow: Amplifying reference gene primers gave estimates of nucleated cell counts. The protocol was immunoSEQ multiplex PCR, while the TCRdb copy is restricted to in-frame clones and leaves out a portion. D and trimming come from the DNA, and the V and J calls and clone size come from that table. The sample has approximately 200,000 clones; 88% are singletons. The chain combines TRBV19 with TRBJ2-3, with D possibly TRBD1 on 6 matching bases. Source material: peripheral blood. The sequence was obtained from a man aged 18 to 30 with active or convalescent COVID-19. The CDR3, as DNA: TGTGCCAGTGGGGGCGGAGGAAATACGCAGTATTTT. Translation: CASGGGGNTQYF.